Given below is one T cell receptor beta chain in context. Its antigen is still unknown. Within one base of it there is no much larger clone, and no base qualities were kept. Peripheral blood CD8+ and CD4+ T cells from healthy donors, Susac syndrome patients and multiple sclerosis patients were profiled by high-throughput TCR beta sequencing. The multiple sclerosis controls were treatment-naive patients who had stable or active relapsing-remitting disease and met the revised McDonald criteria. CD8+ TEMRA cells were enriched by FACS, while bulk CD8+ and CD4+ T cells were purified by magnetic negative isolation. Blood was drawn into EDTA tubes, processed within 24 hours, and PBMCs were isolated by density gradient centrifugation. PBMCs destined for TCR sequencing were cryopreserved in liquid nitrogen and later thawed in a 37 °C water bath. The sorted or isolated CD4+, CD8+ and CD8+ TEMRA cells reached a purity of at least 90%.

The source of the sample is a study of CD8 T cells in Susac syndrome (dated by TCRdb to about 2019). Turning to the overall study: The study used repertoire sequencing to test whether antigen drove CD8+ T cell activation and differentiation in Susac syndrome. CD8+ T cell repertoire clonality was compared between about a dozen healthy donors, around 14 Susac syndrome patients and roughly 15 multiple sclerosis patients. Findings and caveats that apply to the study as a whole: The study acknowledged that relatively few individuals were included in the TCR sequencing and HLA analysis.

Unmatched junction bases come to 9, with V trimmed by 5 bases and J by 1 base. Based on the germline V gene, the CDR1 and CDR2 sequences are ENHRY and SYGVKD. Measured from the cysteine to the phenylalanine, the CDR3 is 16 residues long. Left in the record is the CDR3 DNA by itself, 48 bases read in frame from the first base. RNA was extracted using the RNeasy kit, and roughly 0.5 to 1 microgram was reverse transcribed with random hexamers. The immunoSEQ multiplex PCR assay, which covers 54 Vbeta and 13 Jbeta segments, was used to amplify TCR beta CDR3 regions. PCR amplification bias was corrected by using a synthetic template baseline for primer optimization and computational correction. The original methods were these. Reads were annotated to V, D and J genes according to IMGT and were analyzed with immunoSEQ Analyzer, with only productive sequences retained. Clonality was computed as one minus Shannon entropy normalized by log2 of the number of productive unique sequences. Public and private clones were assessed among the 100 most prevalent clones of each patient and control. A clone was defined as Susac-specific if it was absent from the healthy and MS cohorts, from some 980 published viral clones and from other ImmuneACCESS disease sequences. The public sequencing data were trimmed at Q25 with fastp and processed into clonotypes with MiXCR by TCRdb, which kept only in-frame beta chains. When rows share a CDR3 protein, they turn into one entry using the most common DNA and genes. Here the V and J calls rest on TCRdb's processing, not on the authors' analysis. For this sample there are about 300,000 distinct CDR3 sequences; approximately 85% appear just once. The ten largest clones capture around 0.2% of the sample.

Material: CD8+ T cells from PBMCs. The receptor comes from a human donor with multiple sclerosis. The chain links TRBV10-3 with TRBJ2-5, and TRBD2 matches 8 of the central bases. The nucleotides are TGTGCCATCAGTCCCTCGTCGGGAGGGCGCCAAGAGACCCAGTACTTC. It translates to CAISPSSGGRQETQYF.